The entry below gives a single T cell receptor beta chain sequence along with its context. These data belong to a study of blood T cell repertoires in COVID-19. Study in general: Material from acute and convalescent COVID-19 was sourced from the United States, Italy and Spain. Nucleic acid was either cDNA or gDNA, and it came from T cells, B-cell-depleted T cells, or PBMCs.

This CDR3 has 13 amino acids. J was trimmed by 4 bases and V by 5 bases; bases with no gene match: 6. Germline V gene lookup returns CDR1 GTSNPN and CDR2 SVGIG (reference sequence). Data came from immunoSEQ multiplex PCR; TCRdb stores just in-frame clones and leaves some out. Of some 320,000 clones in the sample, under 90% were seen once. This receptor was obtained from a woman aged 30 to 39 with COVID-19, enrolled during active disease. This chain uses TRBV30 with TRBJ1-1; 8 bases match TRBD1. Sequenced material: peripheral blood. The CDR3 is CAWGGTGSTEAFF. Written as DNA, the CDR3 is TGTGCCTGGGGCGGGACAGGTTCCACTGAAGCTTTCTTT. The variable domain in full, with the rest retrieved from reference TRBV30 and TRBJ1-1, is SQTIHQWPATLVQPVGSPLSLECTVEGTSNPNLYWYRQAAGRGLQLLFYSVGIGQISSEVPQNLSASRPQDRQFILSSKKLLLSDSGFYLCAWGGTGSTEAFFGQGTRLTVV.